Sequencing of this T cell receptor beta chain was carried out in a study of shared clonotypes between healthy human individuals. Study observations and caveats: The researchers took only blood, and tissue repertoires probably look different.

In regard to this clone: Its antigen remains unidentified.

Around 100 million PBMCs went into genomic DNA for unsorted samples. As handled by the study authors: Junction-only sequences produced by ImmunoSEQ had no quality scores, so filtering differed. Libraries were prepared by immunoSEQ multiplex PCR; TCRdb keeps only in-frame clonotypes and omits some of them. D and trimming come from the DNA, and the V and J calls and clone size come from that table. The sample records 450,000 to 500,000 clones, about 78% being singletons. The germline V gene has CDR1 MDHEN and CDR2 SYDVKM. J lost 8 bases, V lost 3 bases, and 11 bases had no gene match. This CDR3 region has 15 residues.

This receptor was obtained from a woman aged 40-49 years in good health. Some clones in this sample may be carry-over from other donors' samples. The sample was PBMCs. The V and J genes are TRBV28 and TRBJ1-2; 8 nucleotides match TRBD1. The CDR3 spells CASSFGVTGGVGYTF. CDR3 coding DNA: TGTGCCAGCAGTTTTGGGGTTACAGGGGGTGTGGGCTACACCTTC.